These 13 T cell receptor beta chains originate from one sample sequenced in a study of CD8 T cells in ankylosing spondylitis. TCRdb ran MiXCR on the 5' RACE reads and lists one entry per CDR3 protein. Of more than 150,000 distinct CDR3 sequences in the sample, 15% to 20% were seen once. Sequenced material: blood, either unsorted or a sorted T cell fraction (not recorded which). The receptors were sampled from a male donor aged 10-30 years with ankylosing spondylitis or in good health (not recorded which).

J is TRBJ2-1 and V is TRBV27; possible D gene TRBD2, 5 bases. Germline V gene lookup returns CDR1 MNHEY and CDR2 SMNVEV (reference sequence). The V and J ends lost 8 bases and 5 bases respectively, with 16 bases between them. This CDR3 is built from 14 residues. CDR3 sequence: CASSDSAPHNEQFF. CDR3 in DNA: TGTGCCAGCTCTGATAGCGCCCCCCACAATGAGCAGTTCTTC.

This rearrangement joins TRBV2 to TRBJ2-3, with D possibly being TRBD1 or TRBD2 (5 bases each). This CDR3 region has 15 residues. V was shortened by 10 bases and J by 2 bases, with 19 bases between the two germline ends. The germline V gene has CDR1 SNHLY and CDR2 FYNNEI. The CDR3: CATPLGSGHTDTQYF. The CDR3 DNA reads as TGTGCCACACCACTTGGTTCGGGGCACACAGATACGCAGTATTTT.

The chain combines TRBV7-2 with TRBJ2-1, with a possible D match to TRBD1 (6 bases). Trimming removed 5 bases from V and 3 bases from J, with 11 bases in between. CDR3 length: 14 residues. Per the germline V gene, CDR1 is SGHTA and CDR2 is FQGNSA. The CDR3 DNA is TGTGCCAGCAGCACTGGACAGAACTACAATGAGCAGTTCTTC. It translates to CASSTGQNYNEQFF.

This clonotype was counted at least ten times. CDR3 nucleotide sequence: TGCGCCAGGGGACAGGGGAATAGCAATCAGCCCCAGCATTTT. This codes for CARGQGNSNQPQHF. The chain uses TRBV5-1 and TRBJ1-5; the match to TRBD1 covers 10 bases. Germline CDR1 SGHRS, CDR2 YFSETQ. The CDR3 contains 14 residues. V dropped 8 bases and J dropped 0; count of bases not matched to a gene: 2.

This clonotype has a count of ten or more. This sequence joins TRBV5-4 and TRBJ2-3; 8 nucleotides agree with TRBD1. Germline CDR1 SGHNT, CDR2 YYREEE (reference sequence). The CDR3 totals 12 residues. The trim removed 10 bases at V and 1 base at J, leaving 2 bases unmatched. In nucleotides, the CDR3 is TGTGCCGCGACAGGGGGCACAGATACGCAGTATTTT. The encoded protein is CAATGGTDTQYF.

This chain joins TRBV20-1 and TRBJ2-1; 10 positions agree with TRBD2. V was pared by 6 bases and J by 15 bases, with 17 bases of the junction left unmatched. The germline gives CDR1 DFQATT, CDR2 SNEGSKA (reference sequence). The CDR3 has 14 residues. For the CDR3, the DNA is TGCAGTGCGCCGACCGGAATATCTAGCGGGAGAGGGTTCTTC. Its translation is CSAPTGISSGRGFF.

This clonotype has ten or more counts. This rearrangement joins TRBV27 to TRBJ2-1; the match to TRBD1 covers 7 bases. Germline loops: CDR1 MNHEY, CDR2 SMNVEV (reference sequence). V gave up 4 bases and J gave up 1 base; unmatched junction bases: 4. This CDR3 is 15 amino acids long. CDR3 in amino acids: CASSSGTASYNEQFF. The CDR3 DNA sequence: TGTGCCAGCAGTTCCGGGACAGCGTCCTACAATGAGCAGTTCTTC.

The chain joins TRBV7-9 to TRBJ1-2, with D unresolved. The V and J ends lost 5 bases and 3 bases respectively, with 7 bases between them. The CDR3 runs 12 residues. Germline CDR1 is SEHNR and CDR2 is FQNEAQ (reference sequence). CDR3 region: CASSKLDYGYTF. CDR3 in DNA: TGTGCCAGCAGCAAGTTAGACTATGGCTACACCTTC.

This clonotype was detected many times. The chain combines TRBV27 with TRBJ1-6; D remains ambiguous. Trimming shortened V by 1 base and J by 0 bases, and 10 bases separated the two germline ends. Germline V gene lookup returns CDR1 MNHEY and CDR2 SMNVEV (reference sequence). The CDR3 contains 17 residues. The CDR3 DNA sequence: TGTGCCAGCAGTTTATTGGGGATTAGCTCCTATAATTCACCCCTCCACTTT. Amino acids: CASSLLGISSYNSPLHF.

This clonotype was seen repeatedly, ten times or more. The chain couples TRBV29-1 to TRBJ2-2, with D unresolved. Trimming pared 7 bases from V and 6 bases from J, leaving 9 bases between. Germline CDR1 and CDR2: SQVTM and ANQGSEA. The CDR3 totals 11 residues. The CDR3 loop is CSAALSGELFF. The DNA of the CDR3 is TGCAGCGCAGCCCTTTCCGGGGAGCTGTTTTTT.

This clonotype was observed at least ten times. The rearrangement uses TRBV12-3 or TRBV12-4 and TRBJ1-1; 7 bases fit TRBD1. J gave up 4 bases and V 4 bases, and 6 bases lay outside the gene matches. CDR3 size: 14 residues. This chain's CDR3 is CASSSRQGVTEAFF. The DNA for the CDR3 is TGTGCCAGCAGTTCCAGACAGGGTGTCACTGAAGCTTTCTTT.

The chain links TRBV19 to TRBJ2-2; TRBD2 might be the D (6 bases). CDR1 and CDR2 from the germline V gene are LNHDA and SQIVND (reference sequence). The CDR3 spans 15 residues. Trimming removed 5 bases from V and 4 bases from J, with 14 bases in between. The CDR3 coding sequence is TGTGCCAGTAGTGTGACTAGGTGGACCACCGGGGAGCTGTTTTTT. It encodes CASSVTRWTTGELFF.

The chain is built from TRBV20-1 and TRBJ2-1; D remains ambiguous. Germline V gives CDR1 DFQATT, CDR2 SNEGSKA (reference sequence). V shed 5 bases and J shed 4 bases, with 9 bases lying between them. The CDR3 consists of 12 residues. The CDR3 loop reads CSARTSYNEQFF. In DNA, the CDR3 is TGCAGTGCTCGGACCTCATACAATGAGCAGTTCTTC.